This T cell receptor beta chain was captured by sequencing in a study of T cells in Graves' hyperthyroidism and ophthalmopathy. Researchers amplified the TCR beta CDR3 regions from RNA transcripts. Carried out on the TCR CDR3, a first-round RT-PCR used the HTBI primer set. TCRdb reprocessed the multiplex PCR reads with MiXCR, giving one entry per CDR3 protein. The sample lists around 200,000 distinct CDR3 sequences; around 16% were seen once. Patients aged 18 to 65 with hyperthyroidism were newly diagnosed, with duration under 2 months. The diagnoses drew upon clinical symptoms, serum thyroxine and TRAb, thyroid ultrasound and orbital computed tomography. General study results and limits: Separation of ophthalmopathy from stable hyperthyroidism was achieved by a 13 V-J model.

This clonotype came up many times. Its antigen is not known. The sequence derives from a middle-aged man with Graves' hyperthyroidism. The material sequenced was blood.

The CDR3 nucleotides are TGTGCCAGCGTGGGCACCGGGGAGCTGTTTTTT. Amino acids: CASVGTGELFF. This chain joins TRBV2 and TRBJ2-2; D is uncertain. The germline V gene has CDR1 SNHLY and CDR2 FYNNEI. The CDR3 has 11 amino acids. V lost 8 bases and J lost 4, with 5 bases in between. Full variable domain (outside the CDR3, taken from reference TRBV2 and TRBJ2-2): EPEVTQTPSHQVTQMGQEVILRCVPISNHLYFYWYRQILGQKVEFLVSFYNNEISEKSEIFDDQFSVERPDGSNFTLKIRSTKLEDSAMYFCASVGTGELFFGEGSRLTVL.